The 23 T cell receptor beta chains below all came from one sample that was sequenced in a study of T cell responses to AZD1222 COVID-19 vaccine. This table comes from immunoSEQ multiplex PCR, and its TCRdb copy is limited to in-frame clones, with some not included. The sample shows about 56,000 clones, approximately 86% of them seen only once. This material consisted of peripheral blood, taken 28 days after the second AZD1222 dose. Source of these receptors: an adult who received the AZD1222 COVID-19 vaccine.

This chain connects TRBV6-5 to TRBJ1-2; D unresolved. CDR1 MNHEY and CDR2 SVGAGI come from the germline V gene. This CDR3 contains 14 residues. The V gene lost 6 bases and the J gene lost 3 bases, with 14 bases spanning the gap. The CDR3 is CASRPPGSDYGYTF. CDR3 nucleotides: TGTGCCAGCAGGCCCCCGGGGAGCGACTATGGCTACACCTTC.

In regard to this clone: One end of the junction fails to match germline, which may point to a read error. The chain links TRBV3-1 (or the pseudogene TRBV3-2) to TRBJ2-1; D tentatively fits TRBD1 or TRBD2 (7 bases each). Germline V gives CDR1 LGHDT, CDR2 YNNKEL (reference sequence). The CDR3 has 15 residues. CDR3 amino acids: CASSQDQGGSRGRIF. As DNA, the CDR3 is TGTGCCAGCAGCCAAGATCAAGGCGGGAGTAGGGGGCGGATCTTC.

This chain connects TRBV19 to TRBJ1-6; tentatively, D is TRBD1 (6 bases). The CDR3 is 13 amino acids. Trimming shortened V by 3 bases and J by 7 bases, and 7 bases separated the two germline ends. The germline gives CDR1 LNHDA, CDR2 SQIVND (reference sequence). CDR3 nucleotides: TGTGCCAGTAGTATCCAGGGGAATTCACCCCTCCACTTT. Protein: CASSIQGNSPLHF.

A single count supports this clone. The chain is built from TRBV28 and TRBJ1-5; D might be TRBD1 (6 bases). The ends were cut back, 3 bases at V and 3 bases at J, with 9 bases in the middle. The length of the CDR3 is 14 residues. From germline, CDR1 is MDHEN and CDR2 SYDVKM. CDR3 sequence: CASSFGQLNQPQHF. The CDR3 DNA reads TGTGCCAGCAGTTTCGGACAGCTCAATCAGCCCCAGCATTTT.

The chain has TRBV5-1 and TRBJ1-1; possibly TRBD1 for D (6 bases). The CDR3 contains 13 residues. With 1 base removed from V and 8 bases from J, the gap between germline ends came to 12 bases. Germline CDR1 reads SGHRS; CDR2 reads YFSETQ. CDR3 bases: TGCGCCAGCAGCTTGAGGTCAGGGGAAGAAGCTTTCTTT. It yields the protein CASSLRSGEEAFF.

CDR3 in DNA: TGTGCCAGCAGCGTAGAGAGACTTAGGTCCCCCGATGAGCAGTTCTTC. Its protein is CASSVERLRSPDEQFF. V is TRBV9 and J is TRBJ2-1; D is undetermined. V shed 0 bases and J shed 8 bases, with 18 bases lying between them. Germline assignment: CDR1 SGDLS and CDR2 YYNGEE. This CDR3 comprises 16 residues.

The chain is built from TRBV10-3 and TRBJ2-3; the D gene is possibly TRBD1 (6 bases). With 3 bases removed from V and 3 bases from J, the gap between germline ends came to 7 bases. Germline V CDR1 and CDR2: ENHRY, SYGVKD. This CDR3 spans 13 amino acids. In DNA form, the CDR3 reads TGTGCCATCAGTGACGGGACAACAGATACGCAGTATTTT. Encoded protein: CAISDGTTDTQYF.

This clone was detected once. The CDR3, as DNA: TGTGCCAGCAGCTTAGGGACACGGGAGAACACTGAAGCTTTCTTT. It translates to CASSLGTRENTEAFF. The chain uses TRBV5-8 and TRBJ1-1; weak D call: TRBD1 (6 bases). V gave up 2 bases and J gave up 1 base, with 12 bases separating them. Germline CDR1 is SGHTS and CDR2 is YDEGEE. There are 15 residues in the CDR3.

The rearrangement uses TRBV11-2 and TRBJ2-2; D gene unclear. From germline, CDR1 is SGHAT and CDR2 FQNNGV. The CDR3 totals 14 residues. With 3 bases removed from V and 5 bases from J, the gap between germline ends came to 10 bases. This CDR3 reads CASSFRLSTGELFF. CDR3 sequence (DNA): TGTGCCAGCAGCTTTAGGCTATCAACCGGGGAGCTGTTTTTT. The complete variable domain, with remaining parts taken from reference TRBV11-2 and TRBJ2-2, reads EAGVAQSPRYKIIEKRQSVAFWCNPISGHATLYWYQQILGQGPKLLIQFQNNGVVDDSQLPKDRFSAERLKGVDSTLKIQPAKLEDSAVYLCASSFRLSTGELFFGEGSRLTVL.

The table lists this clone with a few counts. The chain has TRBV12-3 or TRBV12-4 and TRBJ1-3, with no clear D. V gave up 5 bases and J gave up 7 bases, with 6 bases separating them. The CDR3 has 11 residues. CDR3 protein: CASSLWNTIYF. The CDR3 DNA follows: TGTGCCAGCAGTCTATGGAACACCATATATTTT.

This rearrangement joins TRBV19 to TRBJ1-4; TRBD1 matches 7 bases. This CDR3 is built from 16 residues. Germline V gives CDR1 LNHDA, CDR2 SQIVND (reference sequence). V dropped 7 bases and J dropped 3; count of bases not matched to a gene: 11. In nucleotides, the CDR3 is TGTGCCAGTACCTCAACCACAGGGGCTGCTAATGAAAAACTGTTTTTT. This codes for CASTSTTGAANEKLFF.

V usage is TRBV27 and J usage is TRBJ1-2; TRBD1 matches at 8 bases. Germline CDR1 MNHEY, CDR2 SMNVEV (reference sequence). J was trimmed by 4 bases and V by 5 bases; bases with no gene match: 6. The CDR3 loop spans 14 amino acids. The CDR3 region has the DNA TGTGCCAGCAGTCCAGGGGGCTGGGGCTATGGCTACACCTTC. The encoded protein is CASSPGGWGYGYTF.

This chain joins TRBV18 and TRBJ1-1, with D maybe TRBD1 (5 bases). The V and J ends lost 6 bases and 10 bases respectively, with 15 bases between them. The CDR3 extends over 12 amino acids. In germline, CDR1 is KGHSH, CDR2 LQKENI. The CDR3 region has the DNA TGTGCCAGCTCCACCGGGACCCGAGGAGCTTTCTTT. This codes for CASSTGTRGAFF. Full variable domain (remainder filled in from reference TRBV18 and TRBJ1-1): NAGVMQNPRHLVRRRGQEARLRCSPMKGHSHVYWYRQLPEEGLKFMVYLQKENIIDESGMPKERFSAEFPKEGPSILRIQQVVRGDSAAYFCASSTGTRGAFFGQGTRLTVV.

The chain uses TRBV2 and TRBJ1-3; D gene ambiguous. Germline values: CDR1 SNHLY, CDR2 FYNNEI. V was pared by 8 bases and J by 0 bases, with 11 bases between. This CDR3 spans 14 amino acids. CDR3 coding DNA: TGTGCCAGCGGAGACACTCCCTCTGGAAACACCATATATTTT. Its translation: CASGDTPSGNTIYF.

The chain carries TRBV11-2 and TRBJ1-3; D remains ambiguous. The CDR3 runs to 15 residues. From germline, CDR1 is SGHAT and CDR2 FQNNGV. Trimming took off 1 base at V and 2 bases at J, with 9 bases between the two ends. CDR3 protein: CASSLGALTGNTIYF. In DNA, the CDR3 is TGTGCCAGCAGCTTAGGAGCCCTTACTGGAAACACCATATATTTT. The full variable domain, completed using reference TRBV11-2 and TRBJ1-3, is EAGVAQSPRYKIIEKRQSVAFWCNPISGHATLYWYQQILGQGPKLLIQFQNNGVVDDSQLPKDRFSAERLKGVDSTLKIQPAKLEDSAVYLCASSLGALTGNTIYFGEGSWLTVV.

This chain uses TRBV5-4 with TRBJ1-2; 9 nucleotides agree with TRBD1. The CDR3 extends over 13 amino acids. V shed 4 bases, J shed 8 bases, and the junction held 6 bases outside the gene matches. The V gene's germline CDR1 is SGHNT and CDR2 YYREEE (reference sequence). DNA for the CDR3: TGTGCCAGCAGCGCGGGGACAGGGAAGGGCTACACCTTC. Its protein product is CASSAGTGKGYTF.

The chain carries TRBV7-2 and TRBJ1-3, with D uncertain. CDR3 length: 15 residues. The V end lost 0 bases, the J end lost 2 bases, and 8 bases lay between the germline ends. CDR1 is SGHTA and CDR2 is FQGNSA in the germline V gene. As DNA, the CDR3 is TGTGCCAGCAGCTTAGCGTTGACGACTGGAAACACCATATATTTT. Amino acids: CASSLALTTGNTIYF.

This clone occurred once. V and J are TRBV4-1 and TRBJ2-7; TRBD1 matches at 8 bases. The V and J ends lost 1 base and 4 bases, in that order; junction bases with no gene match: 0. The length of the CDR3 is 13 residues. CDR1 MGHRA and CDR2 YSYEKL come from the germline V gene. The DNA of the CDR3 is TGCGCCAGCAGCCAAGGGACAGGGTACGAGCAGTACTTC. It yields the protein CASSQGTGYEQYF.

The CDR3: CASRLETSGGETQYF. The CDR3 nucleotides read TGTGCCAGCAGACTTGAGACTAGCGGGGGAGAGACCCAGTACTTC. The chain is built from TRBV2 and TRBJ2-5, with 12 bases fitting TRBD2. Germline CDR1 and CDR2: SNHLY and FYNNEI. V was pared by 6 bases and J by 4 bases, with 6 bases of the junction left unmatched. The CDR3 loop spans 15 amino acids.

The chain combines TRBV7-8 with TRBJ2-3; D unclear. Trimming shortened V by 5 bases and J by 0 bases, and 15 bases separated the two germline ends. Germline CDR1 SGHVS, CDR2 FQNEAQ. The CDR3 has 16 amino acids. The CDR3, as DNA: TGTGCCAGCAGCCTTGGGTCGATGACTAGCACAGATACGCAGTATTTT. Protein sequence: CASSLGSMTSTDTQYF.

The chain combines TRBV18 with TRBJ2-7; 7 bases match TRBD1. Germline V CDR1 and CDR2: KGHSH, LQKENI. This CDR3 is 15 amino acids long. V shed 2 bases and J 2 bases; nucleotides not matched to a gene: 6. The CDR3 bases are TGTGCCAGCTCACCAGAGGGACAGAGGACCTACGAGCAGTACTTC. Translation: CASSPEGQRTYEQYF.

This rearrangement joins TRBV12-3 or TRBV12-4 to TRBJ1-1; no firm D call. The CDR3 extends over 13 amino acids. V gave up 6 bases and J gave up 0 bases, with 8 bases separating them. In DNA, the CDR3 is TGTGCCAGCAGAAATCAAGTGAACACTGAAGCTTTCTTT. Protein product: CASRNQVNTEAFF.

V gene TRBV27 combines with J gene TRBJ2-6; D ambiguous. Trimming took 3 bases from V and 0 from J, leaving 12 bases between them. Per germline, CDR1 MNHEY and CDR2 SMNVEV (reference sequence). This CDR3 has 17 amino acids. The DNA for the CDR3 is TGTGCCAGCAGTTTTCGGGCGGTCAGCTCTGGGGCCAACGTCCTGACTTTC. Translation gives CASSFRAVSSGANVLTF.